This T cell receptor (beta chain) was profiled in a study of cytomegalovirus exposure and HLA in healthy donors. Overall study: Around 180 million T cells yielded roughly 120 million unique TCR beta sequences in earlier analysis. Study outcomes and limitations: There were around 160 TCR beta chains listed as cytomegalovirus-associated. TCR association rates varied by HLA locus in a later analysis, with DRB1 highest and HLA-C lowest.

Unrecorded immune exposure was likely among donors, who were nominally healthy when sampled. Primers: 60 Vbeta forward and 13 Jbeta reverse. This table comes from immunoSEQ multiplex PCR, and its TCRdb copy is limited to in-frame clones, with some not included. The data show around 120,000 clones, under 80% seen once. Per the germline V gene, CDR1 is SGHRS and CDR2 is YFSETQ. V was trimmed by 4 bases and J by 10 bases, leaving 18 bases between them. This CDR3 has 14 residues. The table lists this clone with a few counts. No antigen is known for it. The receptor's source is a man between 60 and 75 years old in good health and CMV-seropositive. Sequenced input: PBMCs. This chain links TRBV5-1 with TRBJ2-1, with D perhaps TRBD1 (6 bases). The CDR3 reads CASSPSDRIYEQFF. The CDR3 bases are TGCGCCAGCAGCCCATCAGACAGGATCTACGAGCAGTTCTTC.